This TCR beta chain is from a study of blood T cell repertoires in COVID-19 (TCRdb year 2020). Describing the broader study: Collaborator samples came from the United States, Italy and Spain and covered acute and convalescent phases of COVID-19. The dataset comprised deeply sampled blood TCRbeta repertoires from subjects exposed to, actively infected with, or recovered from COVID-19. Samples came from the ongoing ImmuneRACE study (first 160 participants) plus 1,254 subjects from 6 global collaborators. HLA class I and class II types, where available, came from metadata supplied by the sample provider rather than from assay-based typing. A de-identified subject ID, COVID-19 status, age in years and sex were almost always included in the sample metadata. The material from the prospective study consisted of cDNA or gDNA derived from T cells, B-cell-depleted T cells, or PBMCs. The repertoires were made available in a free public database intended to serve as a resource for research on the immune response to SARS-CoV-2.

The immunoSEQ Assay, a bias-controlled multiplex PCR, was used to amplify TCRbeta CDR3 regions from genomic DNA. On the authors' methods: The number of nucleated cells in each sample was estimated by amplification of reference gene primers within the assay. To quantify the absolute abundance of each unique TCRbeta CDR3 rearrangement, sequence reads were collapsed and filtered. Productive Simpson clonality was computed per sample as the square root of Simpson's diversity index over productive rearrangements. The clones in this table, taken by TCRdb from immuneACCESS, are in-frame only. Not every clone is retained; where verified, under half of the shortfall comes from an unresolved V gene, and the cause of the rest is unknown. For V, J and clone size, that table is used; D and trimming come from the DNA. The sample includes some 110,000 clones, with 85% observed a single time. The leading ten clones occupy about 3.8% of the sample.

The collaborating institutions used their own protocols to collect whole blood in K2EDTA tubes. Collaborator samples were shipped for TCRbeta analysis as frozen whole blood, isolated PBMCs, or DNA extracted from either sample type. CDR1 and CDR2 were assigned from the germline V gene (reference sequence) as SEHNR and FQNEAQ. From cysteine to phenylalanine, the CDR3 is 12 amino acids long. Only the CDR3 DNA is retained, 36 bases long and in frame from the first base. Cut back by 2 bases and 7 bases, the V and J ends lie 9 bases apart. Points the paper makes about the study in general: Clinical and demographic metadata were provided uncurated, with the amount varying by source and participant.

This clone appeared a few times. Its antigen has not been determined. The sample holds no much larger clone one base away, and base qualities are not on file. Material: peripheral blood. This TCR derives from a man between 50 and 59 years old with acute or convalescent COVID-19. The sequence joins TRBV7-9 to TRBJ2-7; the D gene is perhaps TRBD2, on 6 matching bases. The DNA sequence is TGTGCCAGCAGCTTAAGAGCGGGTGAGCAGTACTTC. The encoded protein is CASSLRAGEQYF.